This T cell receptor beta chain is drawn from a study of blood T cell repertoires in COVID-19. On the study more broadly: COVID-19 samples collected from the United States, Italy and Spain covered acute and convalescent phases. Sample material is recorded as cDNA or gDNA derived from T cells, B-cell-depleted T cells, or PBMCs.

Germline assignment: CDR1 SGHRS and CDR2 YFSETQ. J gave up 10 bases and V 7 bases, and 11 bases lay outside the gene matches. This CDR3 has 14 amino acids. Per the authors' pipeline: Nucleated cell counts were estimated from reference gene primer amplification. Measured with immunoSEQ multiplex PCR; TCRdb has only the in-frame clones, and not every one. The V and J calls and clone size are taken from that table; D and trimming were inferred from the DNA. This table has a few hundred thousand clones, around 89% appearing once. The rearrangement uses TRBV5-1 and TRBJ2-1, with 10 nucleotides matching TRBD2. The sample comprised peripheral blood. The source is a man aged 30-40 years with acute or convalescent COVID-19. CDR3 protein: CASRPGLATGEQFF. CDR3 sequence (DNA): TGCGCCAGCCGACCGGGACTAGCGACTGGGGAGCAGTTCTTC.